One and the same sample provided the 27 T cell receptor beta chains below, sequenced in a study of regulatory T cells in long-lasting Graves disease. Time point given: persistent/refractory GD, antithyroid drugs over 5 years with positive TRAb. The TCR library used RNA extracted from PBMCs. Arm-PCR with iRepertoire HTBI primers amplified the CDR3 regions for these TCR beta libraries. TCRdb re-called the multiplex PCR reads through MiXCR, storing one row per CDR3 protein. This table holds some 420,000 distinct CDR3 sequences, around a fifth found once. The specimen was peripheral blood mononuclear cells (PBMCs), collected when the disease was refractory, from a patient treated with antithyroid drugs. Receptors originate from a female donor with Graves disease.

This clonotype was detected ten times or more. J is TRBJ2-7 and V is TRBV28, with D perhaps TRBD1 (5 bases). V lost 10 bases, J lost 2 bases, and 9 bases lay in between. The CDR3 has 11 residues. Germline V lookup: CDR1 MDHEN, CDR2 SYDVKM. The DNA for the CDR3 is TGTGCCACTGCGACAGCCTACGAGCAGTACTTC. This translates into CATATAYEQYF. The variable domain in full, completed from reference TRBV28 and TRBJ2-7, reads DVKVTQSSRYLVKRTGEKVFLECVQDMDHENMFWYRQDPGLGLRLIYFSYDVKMKEKGDIPEGYSVSREKKERFSLILESASTNQTSMYLCATATAYEQYFGPGTRLTVT.

This clonotype was counted a few times. The rearrangement joins TRBV30 to TRBJ2-7; 7 nucleotides line up with TRBD1. CDR3 length: 13 residues. Germline trimming cut 5 bases from V and 7 bases from J; bases unmatched to any gene: 11. The germline CDR1 and CDR2 sequences are GTSNPN and SVGIG (reference sequence). This chain's CDR3 is CAWAKAGTDEQYF. The CDR3 DNA is TGTGCCTGGGCAAAGGCCGGGACAGATGAGCAGTACTTC.

This clonotype came up a few times. This chain joins TRBV7-2 and TRBJ1-1; the match to TRBD1 covers 7 bases. Germline V lookup: CDR1 SGHTA, CDR2 FQGNSA. V gave up 1 base and J gave up 7 bases; unmatched junction bases: 6. The CDR3 has 14 amino acids. CDR3 sequence reads: CASSLVTGDSEAFF. CDR3 in DNA: TGTGCCAGCAGCTTAGTGACGGGGGACAGTGAAGCTTTCTTT.

The rearrangement uses TRBV7-2 and TRBJ2-7; 9 nucleotides agree with TRBD1. The V segment lost 5 bases and the J segment 5 bases; nucleotides outside the gene matches: 16. Germline values: CDR1 SGHTA, CDR2 FQGNSA. This CDR3 is 17 amino acids long. CDR3 residues: CASSQAPGQGVVHEQYF. The CDR3 DNA reads as TGTGCCAGCAGCCAAGCCCCGGGACAGGGTGTCGTCCACGAGCAGTACTTC.

This clonotype was counted between two and nine times. The rearrangement joins TRBV5-1 to TRBJ1-6; the D gene is possibly TRBD1 (6 bases). The CDR3 is 15 amino acids. Germline CDR1 and CDR2: SGHRS and YFSETQ. Trimming cost V 0 bases and J 10 bases, with 14 bases left between them. CDR3 nucleotides: TGCGCCAGCAGCTTGGCCCTACAGGGTTACTCACCCCTCCACTTT. It codes for CASSLALQGYSPLHF. Drawing the rest from reference TRBV5-1 and TRBJ1-6, the complete variable domain is KAGVTQTPRYLIKTRGQQVTLSCSPISGHRSVSWYQQTPGQGLQFLFEYFSETQRNKGNFPGRFSGRQFSNSRSEMNVSTLELGDSALYLCASSLALQGYSPLHFGNGTRLTVT.

This chain uses TRBV19 with TRBJ1-5; D gene ambiguous. Germline-derived CDR1 and CDR2 are LNHDA and SQIVND (reference sequence). Trimming stripped 8 bases from V and 0 bases from J, with 11 bases between. The CDR3 runs to 14 residues. The CDR3 reads CASLDHGSNQPQHF. The CDR3 nucleotides read TGTGCCAGTCTCGACCACGGTAGCAATCAGCCCCAGCATTTT.

This clonotype was counted ten times or more. The V and J genes are TRBV10-3 and TRBJ2-5; 11 bases align to TRBD2. V lost 4 bases to trimming and J lost 4 bases; unmatched junction nucleotides: 5. CDR1 is ENHRY and CDR2 is SYGVKD in the germline V gene. The CDR3 consists of 15 residues. DNA for the CDR3: TGTGCCATCAGTGGAGTGGGACTAGCGGTAGAGACCCAGTACTTC. Translating it yields CAISGVGLAVETQYF.

This clonotype has just a few counts. The J gene is TRBJ2-7, the V gene TRBV20-1; D may be TRBD1 or TRBD2 (6 bases each). Deletions cut 7 bases from V and 0 bases from J, with 13 bases between. The CDR3 runs to 13 residues. The V gene's germline CDR1 is DFQATT and CDR2 SNEGSKA (reference sequence). CDR3 nucleotide sequence: TGCAGTGTCCCCCGGGGGCCCTCCTACGAGCAGTACTTC. This encodes CSVPRGPSYEQYF.

This clonotype was detected a few times. The chain recombines TRBV11-2 with TRBJ1-3; no clear D. V shed 1 base and J shed 0 bases, with 16 bases lying between them. Looked up from germline, CDR1 is SGHAT and CDR2 is FQNNGV. The CDR3 sequence is 18 residues long. The CDR3 spells CASSLGHPNDDSGNTIYF. In nucleotides, the CDR3 is TGTGCCAGCAGCTTAGGGCACCCTAATGACGACTCTGGAAACACCATATATTTT. Variable domain in full (rest from reference TRBV11-2 and TRBJ1-3): EAGVAQSPRYKIIEKRQSVAFWCNPISGHATLYWYQQILGQGPKLLIQFQNNGVVDDSQLPKDRFSAERLKGVDSTLKIQPAKLEDSAVYLCASSLGHPNDDSGNTIYFGEGSWLTVV.

The genes are TRBV30 and TRBJ2-2; D is unresolved. This CDR3 spans 10 amino acids. The V and J ends lost 4 bases and 8 bases respectively, with 5 bases between them. Looked up from germline, CDR1 is GTSNPN and CDR2 is SVGIG (reference sequence). Here the CDR3 DNA reads TGTGCCTGGATTGCAGGGGAGCTGTTTTTT. Its translation: CAWIAGELFF. Together with reference TRBV30 and TRBJ2-2, the CDR3 gives the full variable domain: SQTIHQWPATLVQPVGSPLSLECTVEGTSNPNLYWYRQAAGRGLQLLFYSVGIGQISSEVPQNLSASRPQDRQFILSSKKLLLSDSGFYLCAWIAGELFFGEGSRLTVL.

A few counts support this clonotype. V and J are TRBV5-4 and TRBJ1-1; 10 nucleotides match TRBD1. J was trimmed by 4 bases and V by 0 bases; bases with no gene match: 9. Germline loops: CDR1 SGHNT, CDR2 YYREEE (reference sequence). The CDR3 runs to 17 residues. CDR3 protein: CASSLAGTGVRGTEAFF. The CDR3 coding sequence is TGTGCCAGCAGCTTGGCCGGGACAGGGGTGAGAGGCACTGAAGCTTTCTTT.

This clonotype came up many times. The junction differs from germline at one of its ends, possibly a read error. The chain combines TRBV5-1 with TRBJ2-7, with 8 bases fitting TRBD2. The V gene's germline CDR1 is SGHRS and CDR2 YFSETQ. The CDR3 has 13 residues. Written as DNA, the CDR3 is TGTGCCAGCAGCTTGGGACTAGAGGGTGAGCAGTACTTC. Translating gives CASSLGLEGEQYF. Full variable domain (missing parts from reference TRBV5-1 and TRBJ2-7): KAGVTQTPRYLIKTRGQQVTLSCSPISGHRSVSWYQQTPGQGLQFLFEYFSETQRNKGNFPGRFSGRQFSNSRSEMNVSTLELGDSALYLCASSLGLEGEQYFGPGTRLTVT.

V gene TRBV6-5 combines with J gene TRBJ1-5; 7 nucleotides line up with TRBD1. CDR3 length: 18 amino acids. V gave up 2 bases and J gave up 4 bases; unmatched junction bases: 14. The germline CDR1 and CDR2 sequences are MNHEY and SVGAGI. CDR3 in amino acids: CASSYPIPGTDPNQPQHF. The CDR3, as DNA: TGTGCCAGCAGTTACCCGATCCCCGGGACAGATCCGAATCAGCCCCAGCATTTT.

This clonotype was observed a handful of times. V gene TRBV6-1 combines with J gene TRBJ1-1; the D is unclear. There are 13 residues in the CDR3. Trimming removed 6 bases at V and 7 bases at J, with 15 bases between. CDR1 and CDR2 from the germline V gene are MNHNS and SASEGT. The CDR3 is CASRKAERFEAFF. The CDR3, as DNA: TGTGCCAGCAGGAAGGCGGAGCGGTTTGAAGCTTTCTTT.

CDR3 protein: CAITTTNTGELFF. The CDR3 nucleotides are TGTGCCATCACCACTACGAACACCGGGGAGCTGTTTTTT. The chain combines TRBV10-3 with TRBJ2-2; no firm D call. From germline, CDR1 is ENHRY and CDR2 SYGVKD. This CDR3 is built from 13 residues. Trimming took off 7 bases at V and 0 bases at J, with 6 bases between the two ends.

This chain uses TRBV9 with TRBJ2-2; D is perhaps TRBD1 (5 bases). Trimming pared 4 bases from V and 4 bases from J, leaving 14 bases between. The CDR3 spans 15 residues. Germline CDR1 reads SGDLS; CDR2 reads YYNGEE. CDR3 sequence (DNA): TGTGCCAGCAGCCTCAGGGTGGGGTTCACCGGGGAGCTGTTTTTT. Its protein is CASSLRVGFTGELFF.

This clonotype was found a few times. This chain connects TRBV19 to TRBJ2-7; 8 nucleotides agree with TRBD1. V lost 0 bases to trimming and J lost 3 bases; unmatched junction nucleotides: 4. Germline values: CDR1 LNHDA, CDR2 SQIVND (reference sequence). The CDR3 loop spans 15 amino acids. CDR3 coding DNA: TGTGCCAGTAGTATAGAAGGGACAGGTTACTACGAGCAGTACTTC. This sequence encodes CASSIEGTGYYEQYF.

This clonotype was detected many times. The CDR3 region is CASTKQRENSPLHF. In DNA, the CDR3 is TGTGCCAGCACCAAACAGCGGGAGAATTCACCCCTCCACTTT. The chain links TRBV6-1 to TRBJ1-6; D call uncertain. Germline V gives CDR1 MNHNS, CDR2 SASEGT. V dropped 7 bases and J dropped 7 bases, with 14 bases sitting between them. The CDR3 is 14 residues long.

In this sample, this clonotype turned up many times. The chain recombines TRBV11-3 with TRBJ2-1; unclear D gene. Germline CDR1 reads SGHNT; CDR2 reads YENEEA. The V end lost 3 bases, the J end lost 0 bases, and 3 bases lay between the germline ends. This CDR3 spans 13 amino acids. Here the CDR3 reads CASSFNSYNEQFF. The DNA of the CDR3 is TGTGCCAGCAGCTTCAACTCCTACAATGAGCAGTTCTTC.

The chain carries TRBV18 and TRBJ1-2; the match to TRBD1 covers 9 bases. CDR1 and CDR2 from the germline V gene are KGHSH and LQKENI. The V and J ends lost 3 bases and 8 bases, in that order; junction bases with no gene match: 10. This CDR3 has 15 residues. The CDR3 spells CASSPGQPGQGGYTF. The CDR3 nucleotides read TGTGCCAGCTCACCGGGACAGCCGGGACAGGGAGGCTACACCTTC.

This clonotype was detected only a few times. In nucleotides, the CDR3 is TGTGCCAGCAGCTTAGCGCACGGGACCCAAGAGACCCAGTACTTC. Protein: CASSLAHGTQETQYF. J is TRBJ2-5 and V is TRBV7-2; possibly TRBD1 or TRBD2 for D (5 bases each). Germline V gives CDR1 SGHTA, CDR2 FQGNSA. There are 15 residues in the CDR3. Trimming left V 0 bases short and J 1 base short, with 9 bases between.

The sample holds many counts of this clonotype. This chain uses TRBV12-3 or TRBV12-4 with TRBJ2-2; D gene unclear. The CDR3 totals 14 residues. The V end was cut by 7 bases, the J end by 5 bases, with 14 bases between. CDR3: CASTRSARTGELFF. The CDR3 region has the DNA TGTGCCAGCACTCGATCTGCTAGAACCGGGGAGCTGTTTTTT.

This clonotype was counted ten times or more. The chain couples TRBV2 to TRBJ1-4, with 7 positions matching TRBD1. Germline assignment: CDR1 SNHLY and CDR2 FYNNEI. CDR3 length: 15 residues. J gave up 6 bases and V 4 bases, and 8 bases lay outside the gene matches. This CDR3 is CASSVTQGIHEKLFF. The CDR3 DNA sequence: TGTGCCAGCAGTGTGACACAGGGGATCCATGAAAAACTGTTTTTT.

This clonotype was picked up many times. The gene calls are TRBV2 and TRBJ1-2; D not resolved. The CDR3 is made up of 11 amino acids. Germline values: CDR1 SNHLY, CDR2 FYNNEI. Trimming cost V 10 bases and J 0 bases, with 6 bases left between them. In DNA, the CDR3 is TGTGCCACCGGGACTAACTATGGCTACACCTTC. It codes for CATGTNYGYTF.

V usage is TRBV9 and J usage is TRBJ2-7, with unresolved D. Trimming took off 0 bases at V and 5 bases at J, with 18 bases between the two ends. CDR3 length: 16 residues. CDR1 and CDR2 (germline): SGDLS, YYNGEE. The CDR3: CASSVAPYSPWDEQYF. The DNA for the CDR3 is TGTGCCAGCAGCGTAGCTCCTTACAGCCCTTGGGACGAGCAGTACTTC.

The chain carries TRBV20-1 and TRBJ1-2; D is perhaps TRBD1 (6 bases). The V gene's germline CDR1 is DFQATT and CDR2 SNEGSKA (reference sequence). V lost 5 bases, J lost 3 bases, and 16 bases lay in between. This CDR3 spans 14 amino acids. CDR3 sequence: CSAFPGHPYYGYTF. CDR3 DNA sequence: TGCAGTGCTTTTCCGGGACATCCCTACTATGGCTACACCTTC.

The table lists this clonotype with a few counts. The rearrangement links TRBV10-3 to TRBJ1-2; D not certain. The CDR3 runs to 11 residues. Germline V gene data show CDR1 as ENHRY and CDR2 as SYGVKD. V gave up 9 bases and J gave up 5 bases, with 10 bases separating them. DNA for the CDR3: TGTGCCATACTGACTGGTTATGGCTACACCTTC. Translating gives CAILTGYGYTF.